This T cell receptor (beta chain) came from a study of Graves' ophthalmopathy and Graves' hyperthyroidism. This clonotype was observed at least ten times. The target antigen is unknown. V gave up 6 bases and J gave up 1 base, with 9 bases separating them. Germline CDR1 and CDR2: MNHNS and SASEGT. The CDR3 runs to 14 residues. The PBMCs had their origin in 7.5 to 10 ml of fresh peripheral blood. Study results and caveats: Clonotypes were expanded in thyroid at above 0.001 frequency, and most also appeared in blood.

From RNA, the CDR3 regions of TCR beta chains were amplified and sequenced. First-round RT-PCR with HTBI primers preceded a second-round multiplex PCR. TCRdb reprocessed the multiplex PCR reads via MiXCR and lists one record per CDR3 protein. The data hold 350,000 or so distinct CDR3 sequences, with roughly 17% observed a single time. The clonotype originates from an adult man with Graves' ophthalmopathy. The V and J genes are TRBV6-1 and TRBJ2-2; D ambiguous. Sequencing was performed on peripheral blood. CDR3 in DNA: TGTGCCAGCAGACCGGCTGTGAACACCGGGGAGCTGTTTTTT. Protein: CASRPAVNTGELFF.